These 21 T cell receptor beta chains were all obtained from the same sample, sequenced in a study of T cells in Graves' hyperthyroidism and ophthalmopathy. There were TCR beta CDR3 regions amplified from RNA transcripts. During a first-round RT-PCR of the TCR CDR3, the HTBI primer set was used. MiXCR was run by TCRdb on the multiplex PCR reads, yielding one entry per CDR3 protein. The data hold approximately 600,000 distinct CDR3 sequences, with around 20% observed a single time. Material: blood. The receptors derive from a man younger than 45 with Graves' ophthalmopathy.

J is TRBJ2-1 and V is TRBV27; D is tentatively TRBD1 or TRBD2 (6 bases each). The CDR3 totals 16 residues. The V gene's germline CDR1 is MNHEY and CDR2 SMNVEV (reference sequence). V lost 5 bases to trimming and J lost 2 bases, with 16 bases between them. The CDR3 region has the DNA TGTGCCAGCAGTGAAGCAGACGGGGGCCCCTACAATGAGCAGTTCTTC. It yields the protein CASSEADGGPYNEQFF.

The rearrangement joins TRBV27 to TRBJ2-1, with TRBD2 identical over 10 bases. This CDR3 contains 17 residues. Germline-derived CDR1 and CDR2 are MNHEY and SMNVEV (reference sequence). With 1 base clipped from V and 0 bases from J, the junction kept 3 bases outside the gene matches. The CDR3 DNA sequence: TGTGCCAGCAGTTTATGGGCTAGCGGGAGCTCCTACAATGAGCAGTTCTTC. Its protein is CASSLWASGSSYNEQFF.

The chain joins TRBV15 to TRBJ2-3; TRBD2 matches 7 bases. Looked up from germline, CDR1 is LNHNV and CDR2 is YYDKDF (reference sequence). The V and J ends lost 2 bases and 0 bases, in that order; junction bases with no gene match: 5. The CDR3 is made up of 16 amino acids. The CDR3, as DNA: TGTGCCACCAGCAGACCAGCGGGACGTAGCACAGATACGCAGTATTTT. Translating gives CATSRPAGRSTDTQYF.

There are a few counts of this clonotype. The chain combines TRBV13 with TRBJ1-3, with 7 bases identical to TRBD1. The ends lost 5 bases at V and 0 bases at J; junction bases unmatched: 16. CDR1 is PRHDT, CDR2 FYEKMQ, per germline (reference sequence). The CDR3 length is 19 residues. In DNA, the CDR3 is TGTGCCAGCAGCACACAGGGGTCACTCTTCGATGTCTCTGGAAACACCATATATTTT. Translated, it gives CASSTQGSLFDVSGNTIYF.

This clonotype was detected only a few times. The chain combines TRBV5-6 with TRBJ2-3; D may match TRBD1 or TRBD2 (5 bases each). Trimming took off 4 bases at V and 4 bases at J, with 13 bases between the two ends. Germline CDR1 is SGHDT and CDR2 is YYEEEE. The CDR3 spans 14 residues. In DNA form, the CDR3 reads TGTGCCAGCAGCAGGGACGGAGCGGCAGATACGCAGTATTTT. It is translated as CASSRDGAADTQYF.

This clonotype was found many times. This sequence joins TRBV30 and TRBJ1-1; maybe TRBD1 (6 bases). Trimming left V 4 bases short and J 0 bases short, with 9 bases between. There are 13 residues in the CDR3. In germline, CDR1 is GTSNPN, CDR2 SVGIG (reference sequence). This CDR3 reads CAWITGMNTEAFF. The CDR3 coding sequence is TGTGCCTGGATTACAGGGATGAACACTGAAGCTTTCTTT.

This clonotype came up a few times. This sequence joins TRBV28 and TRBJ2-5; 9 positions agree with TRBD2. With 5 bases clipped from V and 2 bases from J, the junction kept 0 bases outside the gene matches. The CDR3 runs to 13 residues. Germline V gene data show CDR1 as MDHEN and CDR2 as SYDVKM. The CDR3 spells CASSAGGQETQYF. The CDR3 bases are TGTGCCAGCAGTGCGGGGGGGCAAGAGACCCAGTACTTC.

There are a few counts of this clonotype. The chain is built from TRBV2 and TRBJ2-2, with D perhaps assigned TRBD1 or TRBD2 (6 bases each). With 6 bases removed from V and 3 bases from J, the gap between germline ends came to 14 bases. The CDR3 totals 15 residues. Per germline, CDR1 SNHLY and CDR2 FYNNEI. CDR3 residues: CASSPEGVDTGELFF. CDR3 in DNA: TGTGCCAGCAGCCCGGAGGGGGTGGACACCGGGGAGCTGTTTTTT.

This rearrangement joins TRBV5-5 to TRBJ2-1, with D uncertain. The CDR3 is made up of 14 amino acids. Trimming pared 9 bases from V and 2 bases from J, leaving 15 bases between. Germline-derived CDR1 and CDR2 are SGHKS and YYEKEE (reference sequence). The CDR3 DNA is TGTGCCACCCAACGAGGCGGCCCCTACAATGAGCAGTTCTTC. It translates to CATQRGGPYNEQFF.

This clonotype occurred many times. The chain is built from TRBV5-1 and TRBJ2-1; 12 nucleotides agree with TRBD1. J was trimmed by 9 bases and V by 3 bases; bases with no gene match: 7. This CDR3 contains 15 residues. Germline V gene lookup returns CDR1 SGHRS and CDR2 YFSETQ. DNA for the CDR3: TGCGCCAGCAGCTCGTCGGGACAGGGGGCTAGTGAGCAGTTCTTC. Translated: CASSSSGQGASEQFF. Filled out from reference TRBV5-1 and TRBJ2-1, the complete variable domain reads KAGVTQTPRYLIKTRGQQVTLSCSPISGHRSVSWYQQTPGQGLQFLFEYFSETQRNKGNFPGRFSGRQFSNSRSEMNVSTLELGDSALYLCASSSSGQGASEQFFGPGTRLTVL.

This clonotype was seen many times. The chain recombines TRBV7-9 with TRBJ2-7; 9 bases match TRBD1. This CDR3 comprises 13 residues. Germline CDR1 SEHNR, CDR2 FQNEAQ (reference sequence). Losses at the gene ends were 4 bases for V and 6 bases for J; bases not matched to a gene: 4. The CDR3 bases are TGTGCCAGCAGCTCCGGGACAGGGACCGAGCAGTACTTC. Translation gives CASSSGTGTEQYF.

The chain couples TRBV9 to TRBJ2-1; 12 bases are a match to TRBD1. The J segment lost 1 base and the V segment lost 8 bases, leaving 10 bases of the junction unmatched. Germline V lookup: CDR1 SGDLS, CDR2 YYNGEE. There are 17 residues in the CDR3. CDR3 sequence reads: CASLPGQGAGSYNEQFF. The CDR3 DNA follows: TGTGCCAGTCTTCCGGGACAGGGGGCAGGATCCTACAATGAGCAGTTCTTC. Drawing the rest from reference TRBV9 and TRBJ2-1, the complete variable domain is DSGVTQTPKHLITATGQRVTLRCSPRSGDLSVYWYQQSLDQGLQFLIQYYNGEERAKGNILERFSAQQFPDLHSELNLSSLELGDSALYFCASLPGQGAGSYNEQFFGPGTRLTVL.

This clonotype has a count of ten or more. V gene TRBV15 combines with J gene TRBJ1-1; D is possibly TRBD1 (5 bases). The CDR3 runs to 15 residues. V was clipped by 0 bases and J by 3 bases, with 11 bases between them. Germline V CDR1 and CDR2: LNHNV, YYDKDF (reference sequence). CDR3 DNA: TGTGCCACCAGCAGAGATCCGGCGGGGGACACTGAAGCTTTCTTT. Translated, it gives CATSRDPAGDTEAFF.

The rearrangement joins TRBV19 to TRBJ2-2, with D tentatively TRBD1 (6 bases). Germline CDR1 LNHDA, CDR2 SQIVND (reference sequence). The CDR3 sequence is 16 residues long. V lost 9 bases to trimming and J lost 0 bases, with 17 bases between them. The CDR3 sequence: CASRALQGTNTGELFF. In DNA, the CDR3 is TGTGCCAGCAGAGCACTACAGGGCACGAACACCGGGGAGCTGTTTTTT.

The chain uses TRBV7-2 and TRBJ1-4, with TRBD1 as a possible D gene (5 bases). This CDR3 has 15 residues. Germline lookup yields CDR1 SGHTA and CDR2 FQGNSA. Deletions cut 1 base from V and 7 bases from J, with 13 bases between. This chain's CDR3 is CASSLVKGPGEKLFF. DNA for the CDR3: TGTGCCAGCAGCTTAGTCAAGGGGCCGGGTGAAAAACTGTTTTTT.

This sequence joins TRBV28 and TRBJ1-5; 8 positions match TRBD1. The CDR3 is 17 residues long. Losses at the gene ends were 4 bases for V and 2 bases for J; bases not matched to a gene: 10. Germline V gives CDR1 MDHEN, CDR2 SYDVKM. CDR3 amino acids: CASSSSGGAGGNQPQHF. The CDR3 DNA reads TGTGCCAGCAGTTCCTCAGGGGGCGCGGGGGGCAATCAGCCCCAGCATTTT.

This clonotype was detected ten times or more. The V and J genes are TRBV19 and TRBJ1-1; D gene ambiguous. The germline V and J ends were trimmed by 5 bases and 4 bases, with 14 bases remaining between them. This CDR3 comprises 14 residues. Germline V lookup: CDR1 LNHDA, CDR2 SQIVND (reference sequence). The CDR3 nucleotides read TGTGCCAGTAGTGCCCGGGGTGGAGGCACTGAAGCTTTCTTT. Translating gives CASSARGGGTEAFF.

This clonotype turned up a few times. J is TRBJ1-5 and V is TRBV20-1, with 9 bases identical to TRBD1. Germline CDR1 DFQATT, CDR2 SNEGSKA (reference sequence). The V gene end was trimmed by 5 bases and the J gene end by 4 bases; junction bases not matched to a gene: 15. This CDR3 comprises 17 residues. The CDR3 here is CSASQTSGTGSNQPQHF. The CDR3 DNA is TGCAGTGCTTCACAAACCTCCGGGACAGGGTCTAATCAGCCCCAGCATTTT.

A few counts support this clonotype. CDR3: CSVETSGRGAYEQYF. The CDR3 region has the DNA TGCAGCGTTGAGACTAGCGGGAGAGGTGCGTACGAGCAGTACTTC. This chain connects TRBV29-1 to TRBJ2-7; 12 bases are shared with TRBD2. V gave up 3 bases and J gave up 4 bases; unmatched junction bases: 7. The CDR3 length is 15 residues. Per germline, CDR1 SQVTM and CDR2 ANQGSEA.

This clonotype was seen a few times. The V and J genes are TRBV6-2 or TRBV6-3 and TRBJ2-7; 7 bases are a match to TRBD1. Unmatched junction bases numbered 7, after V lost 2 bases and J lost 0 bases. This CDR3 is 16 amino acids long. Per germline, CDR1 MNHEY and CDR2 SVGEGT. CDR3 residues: CASSYQIRDSSYEQYF. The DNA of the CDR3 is TGTGCCAGCAGTTACCAAATCCGGGACAGCTCCTACGAGCAGTACTTC.

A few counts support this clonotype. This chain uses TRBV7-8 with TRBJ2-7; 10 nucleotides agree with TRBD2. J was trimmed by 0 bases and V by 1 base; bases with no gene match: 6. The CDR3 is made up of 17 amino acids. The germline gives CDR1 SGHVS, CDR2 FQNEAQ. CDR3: CASSLDRAGGFSYEQYF. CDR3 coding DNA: TGTGCCAGCAGCTTAGATAGAGCGGGAGGGTTCTCCTACGAGCAGTACTTC.